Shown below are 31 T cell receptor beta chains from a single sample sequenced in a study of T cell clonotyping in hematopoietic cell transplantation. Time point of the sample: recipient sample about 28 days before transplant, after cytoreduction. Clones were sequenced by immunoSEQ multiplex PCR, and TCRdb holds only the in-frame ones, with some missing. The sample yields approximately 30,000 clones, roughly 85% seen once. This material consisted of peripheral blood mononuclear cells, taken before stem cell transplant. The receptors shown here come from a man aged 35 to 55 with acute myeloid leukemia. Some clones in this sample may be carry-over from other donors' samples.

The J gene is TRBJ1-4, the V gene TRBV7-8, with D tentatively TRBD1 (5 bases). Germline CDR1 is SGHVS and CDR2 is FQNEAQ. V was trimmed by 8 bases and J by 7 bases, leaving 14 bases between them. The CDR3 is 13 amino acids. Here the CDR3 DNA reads TGTGCCAGCCGAGAGGCAGGGAGTGAAAAACTGTTTTTT. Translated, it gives CASREAGSEKLFF.

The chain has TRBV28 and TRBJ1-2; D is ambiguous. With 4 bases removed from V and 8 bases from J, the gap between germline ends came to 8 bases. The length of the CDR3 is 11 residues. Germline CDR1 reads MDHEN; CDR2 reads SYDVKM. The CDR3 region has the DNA TGTGCCAGCAGTTGGGGAAGCGGCTACACCTTC. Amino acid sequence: CASSWGSGYTF.

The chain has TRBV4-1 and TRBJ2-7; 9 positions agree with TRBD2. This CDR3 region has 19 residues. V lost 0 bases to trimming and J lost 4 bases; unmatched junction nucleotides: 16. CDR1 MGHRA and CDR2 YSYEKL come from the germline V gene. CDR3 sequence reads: CASSQDELASGTRNYEQYF. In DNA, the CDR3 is TGCGCCAGCAGCCAAGATGAATTAGCTAGCGGGACCCGCAATTACGAGCAGTACTTC.

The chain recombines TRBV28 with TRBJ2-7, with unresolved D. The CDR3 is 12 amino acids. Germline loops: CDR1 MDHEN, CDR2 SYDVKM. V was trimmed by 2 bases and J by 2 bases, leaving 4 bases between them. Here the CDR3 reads CASSLTTYEQYF. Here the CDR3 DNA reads TGTGCCAGCAGTTTAACTACCTACGAGCAGTACTTC. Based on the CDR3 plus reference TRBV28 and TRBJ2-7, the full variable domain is DVKVTQSSRYLVKRTGEKVFLECVQDMDHENMFWYRQDPGLGLRLIYFSYDVKMKEKGDIPEGYSVSREKKERFSLILESASTNQTSMYLCASSLTTYEQYFGPGTRLTVT.

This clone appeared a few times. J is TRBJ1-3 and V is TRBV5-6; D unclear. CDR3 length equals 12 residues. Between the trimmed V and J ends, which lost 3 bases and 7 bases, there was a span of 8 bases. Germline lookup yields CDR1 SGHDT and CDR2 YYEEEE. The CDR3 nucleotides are TGTGCCAGCAGCTCCACCCCCAACACCATATATTTT. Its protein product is CASSSTPNTIYF.

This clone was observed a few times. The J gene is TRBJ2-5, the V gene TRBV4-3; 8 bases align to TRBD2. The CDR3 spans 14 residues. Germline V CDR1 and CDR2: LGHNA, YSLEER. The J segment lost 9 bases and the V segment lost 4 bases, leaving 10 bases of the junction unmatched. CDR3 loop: CASSPIAGRGAQYF. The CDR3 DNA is TGCGCCAGCAGCCCAATAGCGGGGAGGGGGGCCCAGTACTTC.

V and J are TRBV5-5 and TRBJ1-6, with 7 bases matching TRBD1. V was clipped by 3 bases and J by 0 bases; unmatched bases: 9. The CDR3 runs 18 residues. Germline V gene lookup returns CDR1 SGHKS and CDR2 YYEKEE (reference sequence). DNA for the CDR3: TGTGCCAGCAGCTCTTTGCCCACAGGGGTCTCCTATAATTCACCCCTCCACTTT. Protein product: CASSSLPTGVSYNSPLHF.

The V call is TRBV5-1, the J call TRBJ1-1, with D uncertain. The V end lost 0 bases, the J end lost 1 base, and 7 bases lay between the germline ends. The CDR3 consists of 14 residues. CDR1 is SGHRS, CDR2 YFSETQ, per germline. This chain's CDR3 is CASSLVRGNTEAFF. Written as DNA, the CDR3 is TGCGCCAGCAGCTTGGTGCGGGGGAACACTGAAGCTTTCTTT.

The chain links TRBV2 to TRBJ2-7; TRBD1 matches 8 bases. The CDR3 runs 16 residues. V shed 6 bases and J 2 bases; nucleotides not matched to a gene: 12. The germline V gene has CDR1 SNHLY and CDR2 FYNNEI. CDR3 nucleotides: TGTGCCAGCAGCGAACTCGGGACAGGAGAAACCTACGAGCAGTACTTC. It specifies CASSELGTGETYEQYF.

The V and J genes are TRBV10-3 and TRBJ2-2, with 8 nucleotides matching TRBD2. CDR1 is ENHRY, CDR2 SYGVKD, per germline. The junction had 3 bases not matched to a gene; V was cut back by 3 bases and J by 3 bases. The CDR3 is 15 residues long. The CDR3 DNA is TGTGCCATCAGTGATCCGGGAGGGGACACCGGGGAGCTGTTTTTT. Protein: CAISDPGGDTGELFF.

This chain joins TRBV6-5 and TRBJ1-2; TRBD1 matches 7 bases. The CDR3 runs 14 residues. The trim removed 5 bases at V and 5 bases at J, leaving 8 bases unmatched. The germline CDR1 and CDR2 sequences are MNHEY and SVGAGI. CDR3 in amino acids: CASSADRAPYGYTF. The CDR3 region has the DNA TGTGCCAGCAGTGCTGACAGGGCACCATATGGCTACACCTTC.

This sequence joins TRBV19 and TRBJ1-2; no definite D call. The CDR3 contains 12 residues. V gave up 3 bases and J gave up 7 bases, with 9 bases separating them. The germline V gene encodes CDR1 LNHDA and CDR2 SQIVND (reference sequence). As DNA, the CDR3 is TGTGCCAGTAGTATCGGAGGAACTGGCTACACCTTC. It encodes CASSIGGTGYTF.

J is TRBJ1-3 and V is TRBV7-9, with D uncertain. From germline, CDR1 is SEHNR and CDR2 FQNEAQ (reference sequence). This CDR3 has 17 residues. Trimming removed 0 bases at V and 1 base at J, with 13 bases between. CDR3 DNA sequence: TGTGCCAGCAGCTTAGCGGGCCGCCGGTGGTCTGGAAACACCATATATTTT. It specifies CASSLAGRRWSGNTIYF. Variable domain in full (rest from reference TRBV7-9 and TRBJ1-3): DTGVSQNPRHKITKRGQNVTFRCDPISEHNRLYWYRQTLGQGPEFLTYFQNEAQLEKSRLLSDRFSAERPKGSFSTLEIQRTEQGDSAMYLCASSLAGRRWSGNTIYFGEGSWLTVV.

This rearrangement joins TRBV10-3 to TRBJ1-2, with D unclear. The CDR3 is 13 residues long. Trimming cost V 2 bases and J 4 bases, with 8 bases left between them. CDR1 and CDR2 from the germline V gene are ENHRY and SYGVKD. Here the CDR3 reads CAISEGPLYGYTF. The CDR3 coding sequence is TGTGCCATCAGTGAGGGACCGCTCTATGGCTACACCTTC.

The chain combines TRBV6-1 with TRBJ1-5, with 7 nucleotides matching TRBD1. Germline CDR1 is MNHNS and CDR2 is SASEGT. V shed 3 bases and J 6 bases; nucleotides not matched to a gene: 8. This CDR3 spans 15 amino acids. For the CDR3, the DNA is TGTGCCAGCAGTGACGCAGGGGGTGAGGGTCAGCCCCAGCATTTT. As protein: CASSDAGGEGQPQHF.

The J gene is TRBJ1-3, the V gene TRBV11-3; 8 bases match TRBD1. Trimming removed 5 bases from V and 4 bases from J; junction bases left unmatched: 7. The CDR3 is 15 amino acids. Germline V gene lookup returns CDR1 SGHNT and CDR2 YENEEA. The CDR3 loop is CASSRGGQEGNTIYF. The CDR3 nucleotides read TGTGCCAGCAGCCGCGGGGGACAGGAAGGAAACACCATATATTTT.

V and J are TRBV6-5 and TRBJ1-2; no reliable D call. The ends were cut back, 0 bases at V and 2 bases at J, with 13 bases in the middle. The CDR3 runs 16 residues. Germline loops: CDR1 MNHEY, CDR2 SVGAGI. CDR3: CASSYSVQIANYGYTF. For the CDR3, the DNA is TGTGCCAGCAGTTACTCCGTTCAGATTGCGAACTATGGCTACACCTTC.

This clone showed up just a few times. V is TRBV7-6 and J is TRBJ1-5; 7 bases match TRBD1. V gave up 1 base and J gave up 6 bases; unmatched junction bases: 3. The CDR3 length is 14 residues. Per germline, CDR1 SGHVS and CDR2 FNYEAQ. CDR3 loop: CASSLGQGGQPQHF. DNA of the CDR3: TGTGCCAGCAGCTTAGGACAGGGAGGTCAGCCCCAGCATTTT.

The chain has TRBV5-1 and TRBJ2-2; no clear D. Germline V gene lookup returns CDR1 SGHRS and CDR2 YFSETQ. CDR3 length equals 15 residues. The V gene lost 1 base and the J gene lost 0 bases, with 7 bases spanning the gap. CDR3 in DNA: TGCGCCAGCAGCTTGTTAATAACGAACACCGGGGAGCTGTTTTTT. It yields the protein CASSLLITNTGELFF.

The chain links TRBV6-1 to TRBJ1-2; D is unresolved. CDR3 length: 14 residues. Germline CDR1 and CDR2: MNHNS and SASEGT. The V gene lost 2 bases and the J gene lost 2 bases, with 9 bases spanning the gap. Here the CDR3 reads CASSEHDGNYGYTF. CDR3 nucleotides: TGTGCCAGCAGTGAACACGACGGGAACTATGGCTACACCTTC.

The CDR3 loop reads CASSLYLEGGYTF. In DNA form, the CDR3 reads TGTGCCAGCAGCTTATACTTGGAGGGTGGCTACACCTTC. This chain connects TRBV7-9 to TRBJ1-2; unclear D gene. This CDR3 comprises 13 residues. Trimming shortened V by 2 bases and J by 7 bases, and 11 bases separated the two germline ends. The V gene's germline CDR1 is SEHNR and CDR2 FQNEAQ (reference sequence).

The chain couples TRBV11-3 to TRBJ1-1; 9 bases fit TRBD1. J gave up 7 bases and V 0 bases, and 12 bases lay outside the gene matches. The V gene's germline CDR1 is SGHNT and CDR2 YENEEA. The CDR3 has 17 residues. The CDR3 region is CASSLDRLGQGELEAFF. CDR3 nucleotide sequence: TGTGCCAGCAGCTTAGACCGATTGGGACAGGGAGAGCTTGAAGCTTTCTTT. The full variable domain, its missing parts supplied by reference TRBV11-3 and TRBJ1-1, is EAGVVQSPRYKIIEKKQPVAFWCNPISGHNTLYWYLQNLGQGPELLIRYENEEAVDDSQLPKDRFSAERLKGVDSTLKIQPAELGDSAVYLCASSLDRLGQGELEAFFGQGTRLTVV.

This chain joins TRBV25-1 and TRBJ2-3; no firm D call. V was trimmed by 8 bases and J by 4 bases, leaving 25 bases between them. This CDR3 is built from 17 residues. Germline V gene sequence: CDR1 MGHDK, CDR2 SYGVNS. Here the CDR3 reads CASRPSRAHRRSDTQYF. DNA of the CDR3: TGTGCCAGCCGGCCCAGTCGGGCCCACCGAAGGTCAGATACGCAGTATTTT.

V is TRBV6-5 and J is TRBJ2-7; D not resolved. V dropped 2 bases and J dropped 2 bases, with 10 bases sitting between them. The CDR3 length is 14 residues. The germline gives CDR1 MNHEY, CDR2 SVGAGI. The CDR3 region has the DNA TGTGCCAGCAGTTACGGGCGTGGCACCTACGAGCAGTACTTC. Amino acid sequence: CASSYGRGTYEQYF.

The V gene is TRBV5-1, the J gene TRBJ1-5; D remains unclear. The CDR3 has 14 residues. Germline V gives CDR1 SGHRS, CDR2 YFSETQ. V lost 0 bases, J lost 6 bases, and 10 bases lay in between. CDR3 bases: TGCGCCAGCAGCTTGGACTCCCAAGGTCAGCCCCAGCATTTT. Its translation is CASSLDSQGQPQHF.

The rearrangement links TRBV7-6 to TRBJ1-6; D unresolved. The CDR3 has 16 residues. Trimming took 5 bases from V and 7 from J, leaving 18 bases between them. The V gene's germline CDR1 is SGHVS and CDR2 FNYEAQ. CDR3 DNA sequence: TGTGCCAGCAGCGAAAGGCCGGGGTTTGGAAATTCACCCCTCCACTTT. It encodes CASSERPGFGNSPLHF.

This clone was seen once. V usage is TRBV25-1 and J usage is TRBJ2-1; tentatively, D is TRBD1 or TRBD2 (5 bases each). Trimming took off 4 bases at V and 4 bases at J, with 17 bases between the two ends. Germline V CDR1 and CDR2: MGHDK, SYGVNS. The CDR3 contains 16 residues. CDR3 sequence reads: CASSGSVGVGYNEQFF. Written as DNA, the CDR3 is TGTGCCAGCAGTGGTTCGGTGGGGGTTGGATACAATGAGCAGTTCTTC. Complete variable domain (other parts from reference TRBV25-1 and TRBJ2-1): EADIYQTPRYLVIGTGKKITLECSQTMGHDKMYWYQQDPGMELHLIHYSYGVNSTEKGDLSSESTVSRIRTEHFPLTLESARPSHTSQYLCASSGSVGVGYNEQFFGPGTRLTVL.

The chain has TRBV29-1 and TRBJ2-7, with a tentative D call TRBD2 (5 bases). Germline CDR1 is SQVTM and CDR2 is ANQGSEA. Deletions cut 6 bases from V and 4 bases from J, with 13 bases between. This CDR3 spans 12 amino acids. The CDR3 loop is CSVLGEKYEQYF. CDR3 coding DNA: TGCAGCGTGCTCGGGGAGAAATACGAGCAGTACTTC.

The CDR3 region is CASSGGRGSYEQYF. For the CDR3, the DNA is TGTGCCAGCAGCGGGGGTCGGGGCTCCTACGAGCAGTACTTC. V gene TRBV9 combines with J gene TRBJ2-7; D is possibly TRBD2 (5 bases). CDR3 length equals 14 residues. Trimming took 3 bases from V and 0 from J, leaving 10 bases between them. CDR1 is SGDLS and CDR2 is YYNGEE in the germline V gene.

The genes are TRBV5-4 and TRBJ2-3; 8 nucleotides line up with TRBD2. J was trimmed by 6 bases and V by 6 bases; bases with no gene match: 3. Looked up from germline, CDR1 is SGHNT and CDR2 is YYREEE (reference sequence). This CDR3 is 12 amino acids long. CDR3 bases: TGTGCCAGCACCGGGGGGGCGGATACGCAGTATTTT. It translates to CASTGGADTQYF.

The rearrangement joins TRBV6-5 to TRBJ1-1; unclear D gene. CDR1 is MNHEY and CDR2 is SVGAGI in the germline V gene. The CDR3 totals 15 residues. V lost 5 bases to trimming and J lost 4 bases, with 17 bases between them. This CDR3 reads CASSMTWGGSTEAFF. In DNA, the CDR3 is TGTGCCAGCAGTATGACATGGGGTGGGAGCACTGAAGCTTTCTTT.